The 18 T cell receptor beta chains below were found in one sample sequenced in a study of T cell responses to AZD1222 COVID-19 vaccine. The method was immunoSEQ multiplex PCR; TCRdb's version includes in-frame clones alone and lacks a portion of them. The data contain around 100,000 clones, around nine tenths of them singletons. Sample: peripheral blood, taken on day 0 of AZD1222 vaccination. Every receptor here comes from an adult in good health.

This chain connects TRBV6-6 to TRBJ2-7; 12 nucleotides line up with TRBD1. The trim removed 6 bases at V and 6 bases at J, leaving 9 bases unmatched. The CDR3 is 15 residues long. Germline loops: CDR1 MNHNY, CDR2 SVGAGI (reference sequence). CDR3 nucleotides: TGTGCCAGCAGGCCGGGACAGGGGGCCTCCATCGAGCAGTACTTC. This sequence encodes CASRPGQGASIEQYF.

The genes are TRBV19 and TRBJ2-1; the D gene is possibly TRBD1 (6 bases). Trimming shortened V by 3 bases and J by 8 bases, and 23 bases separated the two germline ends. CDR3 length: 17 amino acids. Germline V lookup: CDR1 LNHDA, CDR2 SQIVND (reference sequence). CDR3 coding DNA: TGTGCCAGTAGTATTTCTTTCAGGGGCATTGCTGGGGATGAGCAGTTCTTC. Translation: CASSISFRGIAGDEQFF.

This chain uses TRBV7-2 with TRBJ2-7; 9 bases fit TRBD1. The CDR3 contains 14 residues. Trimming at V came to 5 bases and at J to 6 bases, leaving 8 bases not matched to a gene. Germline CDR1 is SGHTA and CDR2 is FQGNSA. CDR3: CASSTGTGPLEQYF. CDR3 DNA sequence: TGTGCCAGCAGCACCGGGACAGGGCCTCTCGAGCAGTACTTC.

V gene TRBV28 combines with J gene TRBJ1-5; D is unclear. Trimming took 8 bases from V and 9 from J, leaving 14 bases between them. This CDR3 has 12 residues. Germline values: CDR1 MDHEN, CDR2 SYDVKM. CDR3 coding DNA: TGTGCCAGCGTTCCCCCGGCCGGGCCCCAGCATTTT. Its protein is CASVPPAGPQHF.

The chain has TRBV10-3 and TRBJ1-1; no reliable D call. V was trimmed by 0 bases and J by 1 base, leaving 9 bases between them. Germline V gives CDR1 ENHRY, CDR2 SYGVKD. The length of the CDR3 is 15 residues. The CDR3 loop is CAISESAPRNTEAFF. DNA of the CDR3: TGTGCCATCAGTGAGTCTGCCCCTAGGAACACTGAAGCTTTCTTT.

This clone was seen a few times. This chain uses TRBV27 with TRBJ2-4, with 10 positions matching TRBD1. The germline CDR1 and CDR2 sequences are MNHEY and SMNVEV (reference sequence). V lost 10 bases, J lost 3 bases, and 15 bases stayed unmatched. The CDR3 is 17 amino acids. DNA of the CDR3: TGTGCCATCCGGGACAGGGGTTTTTATTATGGCAAAAACATTCAGTACTTC. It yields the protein CAIRDRGFYYGKNIQYF.

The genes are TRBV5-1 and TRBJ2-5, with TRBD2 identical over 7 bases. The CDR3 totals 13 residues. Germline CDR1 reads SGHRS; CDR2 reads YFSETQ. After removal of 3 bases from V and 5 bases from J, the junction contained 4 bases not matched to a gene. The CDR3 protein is CASSWSGVETQYF. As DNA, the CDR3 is TGCGCCAGCAGCTGGAGCGGGGTGGAGACCCAGTACTTC.

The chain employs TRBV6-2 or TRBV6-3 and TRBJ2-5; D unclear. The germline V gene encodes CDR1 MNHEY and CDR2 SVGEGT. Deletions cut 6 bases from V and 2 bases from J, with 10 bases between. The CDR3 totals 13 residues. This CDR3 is CASRPGVQETQYF. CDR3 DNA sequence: TGTGCCAGCAGACCTGGGGTACAAGAGACCCAGTACTTC.

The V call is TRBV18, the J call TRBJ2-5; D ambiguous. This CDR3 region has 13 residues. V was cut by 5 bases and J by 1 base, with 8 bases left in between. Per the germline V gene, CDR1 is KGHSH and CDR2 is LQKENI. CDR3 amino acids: CASSDLLQETQYF. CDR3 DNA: TGTGCCAGCTCAGATCTTCTCCAAGAGACCCAGTACTTC. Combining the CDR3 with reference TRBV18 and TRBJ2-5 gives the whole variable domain NAGVMQNPRHLVRRRGQEARLRCSPMKGHSHVYWYRQLPEEGLKFMVYLQKENIIDESGMPKERFSAEFPKEGPSILRIQQVVRGDSAAYFCASSDLLQETQYFGPGTRLLVL.

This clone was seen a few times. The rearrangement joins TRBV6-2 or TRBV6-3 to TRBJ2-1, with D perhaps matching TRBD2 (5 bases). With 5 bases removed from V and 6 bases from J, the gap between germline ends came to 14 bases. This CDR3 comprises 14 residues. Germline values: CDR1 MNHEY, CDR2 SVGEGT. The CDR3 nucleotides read TGTGCCAGCAGTCCCGGTTCCGAGGGCAATGAGCAGTTCTTC. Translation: CASSPGSEGNEQFF.

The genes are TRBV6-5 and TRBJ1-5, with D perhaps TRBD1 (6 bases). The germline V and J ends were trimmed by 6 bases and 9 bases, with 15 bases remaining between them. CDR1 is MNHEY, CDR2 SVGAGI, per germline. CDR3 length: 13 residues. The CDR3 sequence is CASSRTGAAPQHF. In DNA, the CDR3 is TGTGCCAGCAGCAGGACGGGGGCTGCGCCCCAGCATTTT.

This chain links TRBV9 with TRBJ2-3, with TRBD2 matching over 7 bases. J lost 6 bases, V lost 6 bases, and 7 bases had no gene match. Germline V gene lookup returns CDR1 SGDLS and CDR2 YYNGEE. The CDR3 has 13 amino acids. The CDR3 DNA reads TGTGCCAGCACGAGCGGGGCGGGCGATACGCAGTATTTT. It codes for CASTSGAGDTQYF.

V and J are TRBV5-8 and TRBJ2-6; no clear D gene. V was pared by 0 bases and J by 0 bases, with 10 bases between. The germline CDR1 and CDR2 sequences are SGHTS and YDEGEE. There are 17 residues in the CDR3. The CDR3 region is CASSLGLQLSGANVLTF. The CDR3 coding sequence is TGTGCCAGCAGCTTGGGACTCCAGCTCTCTGGGGCCAACGTCCTGACTTTC.

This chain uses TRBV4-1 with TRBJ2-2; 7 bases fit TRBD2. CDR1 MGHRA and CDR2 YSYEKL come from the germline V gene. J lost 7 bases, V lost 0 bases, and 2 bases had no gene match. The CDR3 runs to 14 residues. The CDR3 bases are TGCGCCAGCAGCCAAGAAGGACTAGGCGGGGAGCTGTTTTTT. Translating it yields CASSQEGLGGELFF.

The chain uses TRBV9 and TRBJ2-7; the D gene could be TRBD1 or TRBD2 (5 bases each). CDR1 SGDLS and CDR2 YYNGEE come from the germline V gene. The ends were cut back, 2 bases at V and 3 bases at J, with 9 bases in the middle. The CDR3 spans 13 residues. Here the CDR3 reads CASSVGVSYEQYF. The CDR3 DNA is TGTGCCAGCAGCGTGGGGGTGAGCTACGAGCAGTACTTC.

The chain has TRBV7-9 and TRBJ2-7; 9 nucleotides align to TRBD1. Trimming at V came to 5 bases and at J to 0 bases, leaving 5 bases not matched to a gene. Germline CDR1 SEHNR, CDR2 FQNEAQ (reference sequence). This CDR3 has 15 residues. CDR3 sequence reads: CASSRTGESSYEQYF. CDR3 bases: TGTGCCAGCAGCCGGACAGGGGAGAGCTCCTACGAGCAGTACTTC.

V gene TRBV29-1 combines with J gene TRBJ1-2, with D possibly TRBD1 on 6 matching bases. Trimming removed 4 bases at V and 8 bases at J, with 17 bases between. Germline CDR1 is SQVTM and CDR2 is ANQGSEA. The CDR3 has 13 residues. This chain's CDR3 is CSVGPTGSKGYTF. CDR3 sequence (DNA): TGCAGCGTTGGCCCCACAGGGTCGAAAGGCTACACCTTC. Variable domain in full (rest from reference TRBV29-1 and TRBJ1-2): SAVISQKPSRDICQRGTSLTIQCQVDSQVTMMFWYRQQPGQSLTLIATANQGSEATYESGFVIDKFPISRPNLTFSTLTVSNMSPEDSSIYLCSVGPTGSKGYTFGSGTRLTVV.

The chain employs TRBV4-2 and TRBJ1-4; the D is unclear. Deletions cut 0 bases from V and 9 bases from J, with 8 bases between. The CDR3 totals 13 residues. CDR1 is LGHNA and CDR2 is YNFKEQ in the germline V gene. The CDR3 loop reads CASSQDGEQKLFF. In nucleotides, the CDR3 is TGTGCCAGCAGCCAAGATGGGGAGCAAAAACTGTTTTTT.